This is a list of T cell receptor beta chains from one sample in a study of shared clonotypes between healthy human individuals. The protocol was immunoSEQ multiplex PCR, while the TCRdb copy is restricted to in-frame clones and leaves out a portion. The data contain about 1.1 million clones, approximately 77% of them singletons. Source material: memory CD4+ T cells from PBMCs. The receptors originated from a man aged 18 to 35 in good health. Some clones in this sample may be carry-over from other donors' samples. The CDR3 runs from the conserved cysteine through the conserved F or W.

len | v_gene | CDR3aa
14 | TRBV6-1 | CASSEVGDISRGNF
13 | TRBV6-6 | CASSRRAGETQYF
14 | TRBV6-6 | CASSSTGQSAEAFF
15 | TRBV27 | CASSSRGGPSYEQYF
14 | TRBV13 | CASSDRDGTYEQYF
13 | TRBV9 | CASSLQGAETQYF
13 | TRBV18 | CASSPAGDQPQHF
15 | TRBV19 | CASSIVAHENTEAFF
18 | TRBV6-1 | CASSGFRDTISGANVLTF
14 | TRBV4-2 | CASSQDRDRGLRYF
15 | TRBV5-6 | CASSLGLDYSYEQYF
12 | TRBV28 | CASSLVQNIQYF
11 | TRBV28 | CASSLPGEQFF
13 | TRBV7-2 | CASSLNRVNGYTF
15 | TRBV29-1 | CSAQKTGGAGYGYTF
16 | TRBV14 | CASSQWGLAGQETQYF
13 | TRBV7-9 | CASSSVSGNTIYF
16 | TRBV28 | CASSPPPSGKPYEQYF
15 | TRBV6-5 | CASSYSPGRGTEAFF
11 | TRBV5-1 | CASSSGQVQHF
16 | TRBV19 | CASSIFRARGNTEAFF
15 | TRBV2 | CASKRTDSYFYEQYF
14 | TRBV28 | CASSPRELSETQYF
15 | TRBV4-2 | CASSQLLAGPYEQYF
19 | TRBV7-3 | CASSLTGTSGRMYYNEQFF
14 | TRBV5-1 | CASSGGKGTDTQYF
12 | TRBV27 | CASQLGLTGYTF
14 | TRBV28 | CASRNSDGPEKLFF
10 | TRBV6-6 | CANLGDTQYF